This T cell receptor beta chain emerged from a study of T-cell reconstitution after alpha-beta-depleted transplantation in children. Trimming shortened V by 0 bases and J by 6 bases, and 10 bases separated the two germline ends. In germline, CDR1 is SGHDN, CDR2 FVKESK. The CDR3 totals 14 residues. There are a few counts of this clonotype. Preparation of the TCRbeta library used unique molecular identifiers. One entry per CDR3 protein, called by TCRdb with MiXCR from the PCR reads. The table lists about 350,000 distinct CDR3 sequences, less than 15% of them singletons. The sequence derives from a human donor who donated a stem cell graft to a child with Fanconi anemia. The chain has TRBV14 and TRBJ2-3; D not certain. The sample consisted of PBMCs, taken from the stem cell graft. CDR3 sequence reads: CASSQDQLRDTQYF. CDR3 DNA sequence: TGTGCCAGCAGCCAAGATCAGCTTAGGGATACGCAGTATTTT.